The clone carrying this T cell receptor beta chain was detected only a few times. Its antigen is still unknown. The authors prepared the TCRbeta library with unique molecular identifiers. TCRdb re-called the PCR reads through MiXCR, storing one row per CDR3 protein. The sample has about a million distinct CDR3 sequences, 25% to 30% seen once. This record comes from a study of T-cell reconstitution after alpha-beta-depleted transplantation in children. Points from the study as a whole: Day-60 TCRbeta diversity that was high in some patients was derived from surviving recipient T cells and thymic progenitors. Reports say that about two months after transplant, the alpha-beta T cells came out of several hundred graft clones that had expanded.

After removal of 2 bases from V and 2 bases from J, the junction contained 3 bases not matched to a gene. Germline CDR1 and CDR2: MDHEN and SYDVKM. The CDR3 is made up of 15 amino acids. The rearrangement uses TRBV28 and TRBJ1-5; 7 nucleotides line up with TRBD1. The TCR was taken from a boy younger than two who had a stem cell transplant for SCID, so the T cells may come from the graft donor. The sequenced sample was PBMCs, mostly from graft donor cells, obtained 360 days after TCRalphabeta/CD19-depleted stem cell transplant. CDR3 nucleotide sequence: TGTGCCAGCAGTTTACCCGGGACAGGCAATCAGCCCCAGCATTTT. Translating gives CASSLPGTGNQPQHF.